This T cell receptor beta chain was documented in a study of T-cell reconstitution after alpha-beta-depleted transplantation in children. Unique molecular identifiers tagged the TCRbeta library. Via MiXCR, TCRdb re-called the PCR reads, giving one row per CDR3 protein. The sample includes more than 200,000 distinct CDR3 sequences, approximately 19% of them seen just once. About this clonotype: As yet, its antigen is unknown. With a much larger clone just one base away, this may be a read error.

Study-wide findings and caveats: Some patients showed high day-60 TCRbeta diversity, which derived from surviving recipient T cells and thymic progenitors. Newly made T cells mostly supplied T-cell counts and diversity one year after transplant.

The CDR3 sequence is 15 residues long. V lost 3 bases to trimming and J lost 9 bases; unmatched junction nucleotides: 8. The input for sequencing was PBMCs, mostly from graft donor cells, taken 360 days after TCRalphabeta/CD19-depleted stem cell transplant. This sequence was found in a male patient between 2 and 10 years old who had a stem cell transplant for acute lymphoblastic leukemia, so the T cells may come from the graft donor. The genes are TRBV12-3 or TRBV12-4 and TRBJ2-5; TRBD1 matches 12 bases. CDR3 residues: CASSFGTGGWEAQYF. DNA for the CDR3: TGTGCCAGCAGTTTTGGGACAGGGGGCTGGGAGGCCCAGTACTTC.